One and the same sample provided the 2 T cell receptor beta chains below, sequenced in a study of OX40 agonist ivuxolimab in advanced cancers. The method was immunoSEQ multiplex PCR; TCRdb's version includes in-frame clones alone and lacks a portion of them. This sample has approximately 35,000 clones, with roughly 71% found just once. This material consisted of CD4+ or CD8+ T cells sorted from blood, taken in a trial of the OX40 agonist ivuxolimab. These receptors all come from an adult with an advanced solid tumor such as melanoma, head and neck, liver or kidney cancer.

This sequence joins TRBV5-1 and TRBJ1-1; D is perhaps TRBD1 (6 bases). CDR1 and CDR2 from the germline V gene are SGHRS and YFSETQ. V was trimmed by 6 bases and J by 10 bases, leaving 19 bases between them. The CDR3 consists of 13 residues. The CDR3 sequence: CASTYNTGYAAFF. In nucleotides, the CDR3 is TGCGCCAGCACGTATAATACAGGGTACGCAGCTTTCTTT.

The J gene is TRBJ2-1, the V gene TRBV7-2; the match to TRBD2 covers 9 bases. J was trimmed by 7 bases and V by 1 base; bases with no gene match: 5. The CDR3 is 15 residues long. CDR1 and CDR2 from the germline V gene are SGHTA and FQGNSA. The CDR3 protein is CASSLDAGGPNEQFF. In DNA, the CDR3 is TGTGCCAGCAGCTTAGATGCGGGGGGGCCGAATGAGCAGTTCTTC.